The present TCR beta chain was sequenced within a study of blood T cell repertoires in COVID-19. Study-wide context: There were acute and convalescent COVID-19 samples, and they came from the United States, Italy and Spain. In each case, the material was cDNA or gDNA derived from T cells, B-cell-depleted T cells, or PBMCs.

The V and J ends lost 0 bases and 8 bases respectively, with 16 bases between them. CDR1 is WSHSY and CDR2 is SAAADI in the germline V gene. This CDR3 has 15 residues. In the study's own analysis: Quantification of nucleated cells was approximated via reference gene primer amplification. Clones were sequenced by immunoSEQ multiplex PCR, and TCRdb holds only the in-frame ones, with some missing. That table furnishes V, J and clone size, whereas the DNA furnished D and trimming. The sample holds a few hundred thousand clones, more than 85% seen once. The rearrangement joins TRBV10-2 to TRBJ1-2; D unclear. Sequenced input: peripheral blood. This clonotype originated in a man aged 18 to 35 with active or convalescent COVID-19. The CDR3 DNA reads as TGCGCCAGCAGTGAGTCGACTCGGGAGATTCGAGGCTACACCTTC. Translating gives CASSESTREIRGYTF.